These 24 T cell receptor beta chains share one sample of origin, sequenced in a study of cytomegalovirus exposure and HLA in healthy donors. 60 Vbeta and 13 Jbeta primers were used in PCR. Here immunoSEQ multiplex PCR was the method, and the copy in TCRdb shows in-frame clones only, minus some. Among 90,000 to 120,000 clones, roughly 85% were seen once, and the ten largest hold around 3.1%. Specimen: PBMCs. All receptors derive from a woman between 35 and 50 years old in good health and CMV-seronegative.

The chain employs TRBV27 and TRBJ2-3; TRBD2 matches 9 bases. Germline CDR1 and CDR2: MNHEY and SMNVEV (reference sequence). This CDR3 has 16 residues. Trimming took 0 bases from V and 4 from J; bases not matched to a gene: 5. CDR3 sequence reads: CASSLSASGEPDTQYF. The CDR3 DNA reads TGTGCCAGCAGTTTATCGGCTAGCGGGGAACCAGATACGCAGTATTTT.

This clone was seen a handful of times. J is TRBJ1-2 and V is TRBV11-2; 9 nucleotides line up with TRBD1. Germline CDR1 is SGHAT and CDR2 is FQNNGV. J was trimmed by 2 bases and V by 5 bases; bases with no gene match: 3. This CDR3 has 14 amino acids. Here the CDR3 DNA reads TGTGCCAGCAGCCAGACAGGGGGAAACTATGGCTACACCTTC. Its protein product is CASSQTGGNYGYTF.

This clone was detected once. The CDR3 sequence is CASSLRQGLQPQHF. DNA for the CDR3: TGTGCCAGCAGTCTTCGACAGGGGCTACAGCCCCAGCATTTT. The chain couples TRBV28 to TRBJ1-5; TRBD1 matches 8 bases. The V gene end was trimmed by 5 bases and the J gene end by 7 bases; junction bases not matched to a gene: 7. CDR1 MDHEN and CDR2 SYDVKM come from the germline V gene. CDR3 length: 14 residues.

The chain joins TRBV29-1 to TRBJ2-7, with 8 positions matching TRBD1. The CDR3 spans 14 residues. Germline values: CDR1 SQVTM, CDR2 ANQGSEA. Losses at the gene ends were 4 bases for V and 4 bases for J; bases not matched to a gene: 9. Written as DNA, the CDR3 is TGCAGCGTTGTGGGTCAGGGGGCACGGTACGAGCAGTACTTC. This gives the protein CSVVGQGARYEQYF.

The V gene is TRBV7-2, the J gene TRBJ2-5; perhaps TRBD1 as D (5 bases). The end of the DNA aligns better with TRBJ2-7, so the J call may be wrong. The CDR3 contains 13 residues. The germline V gene has CDR1 SGHTA and CDR2 FQGNSA. CDR3 amino acids: CASSSRQTDEQYF. The CDR3 DNA is TGTGCCAGCAGCTCCAGACAGACCGACGAGCAGTACTTC.

Notes on this clone: At one boundary the junction diverges from the germline segment, which might be a read error. V is TRBV28 and J is TRBJ1-2; D might be TRBD1 (5 bases). CDR1 MDHEN and CDR2 SYDVKM come from the germline V gene. The CDR3 extends over 16 amino acids. The CDR3: CATQSLRGPQYYGYIF. CDR3 bases: TGTGCCACCCAAAGTTTAAGGGGCCCACAGTACTATGGCTACATCTTC.

This chain's CDR3 is CASSFTGRRTGELFF. Written as DNA, the CDR3 is TGTGCCAGCAGTTTTACTGGGAGGCGGACCGGGGAGCTGTTTTTT. The chain couples TRBV28 to TRBJ2-2; D is possibly TRBD2 (6 bases). CDR1 and CDR2 (germline): MDHEN, SYDVKM. The V and J ends lost 3 bases and 5 bases respectively, with 13 bases between them. The CDR3 loop spans 15 amino acids. Based on the CDR3 plus reference TRBV28 and TRBJ2-2, the full variable domain is DVKVTQSSRYLVKRTGEKVFLECVQDMDHENMFWYRQDPGLGLRLIYFSYDVKMKEKGDIPEGYSVSREKKERFSLILESASTNQTSMYLCASSFTGRRTGELFFGEGSRLTVL.

This clone turned up a few times. This chain joins TRBV5-1 and TRBJ2-4; the match to TRBD2 covers 10 bases. CDR3 size: 19 residues. The germline V gene has CDR1 SGHRS and CDR2 YFSETQ. V shed 5 bases and J 0 bases; nucleotides not matched to a gene: 14. The CDR3 is CASSSPPIAGGQAKNIQYF. As DNA, the CDR3 is TGCGCCAGCAGTTCCCCCCCCATAGCGGGAGGCCAAGCCAAAAACATTCAGTACTTC.

The rearrangement uses TRBV5-4 and TRBJ1-1, with 9 bases lining up with TRBD1. V was clipped by 6 bases and J by 2 bases; unmatched bases: 8. This CDR3 region has 15 residues. Germline V gene lookup returns CDR1 SGHNT and CDR2 YYREEE (reference sequence). In DNA form, the CDR3 reads TGTGCCAGCACTTGGGACAGGGAGAGAAACACTGAAGCTTTCTTT. As protein: CASTWDRERNTEAFF.

The rearrangement uses TRBV6-6 and TRBJ2-1; 10 bases match TRBD2. Per germline, CDR1 MNHNY and CDR2 SVGAGI (reference sequence). The length of the CDR3 is 16 residues. Germline trimming cut 5 bases from V and 9 bases from J; bases unmatched to any gene: 13. The CDR3 is CASSNGASGRVSEQFF. CDR3 DNA sequence: TGTGCCAGCAGTAACGGCGCTAGCGGGAGAGTCAGTGAGCAGTTCTTC.

The chain employs TRBV29-1 and TRBJ2-3; D remains unclear. The CDR3 has 14 amino acids. Trimming stripped 4 bases from V and 2 bases from J, with 13 bases between. CDR1 and CDR2 from the germline V gene are SQVTM and ANQGSEA. The CDR3 region has the DNA TGCAGCGTTGGTCAAAGTAGCTTCACAGATACGCAGTATTTT. Translation gives CSVGQSSFTDTQYF.

V usage is TRBV2 and J usage is TRBJ2-5; the match to TRBD2 covers 7 bases. TRBJ2-7 explains the end of the DNA better; the J call may be wrong. From germline, CDR1 is SNHLY and CDR2 FYNNEI. The CDR3 contains 16 residues. The DNA for the CDR3 is TGTGCCAGCCGCCGCCCCGGGGAGGGCGTATCCTACGAGCAGTACTTC. It translates to CASRRPGEGVSYEQYF.

The chain couples TRBV11-2 to TRBJ1-1; 7 bases line up with TRBD1. The length of the CDR3 is 14 residues. The germline gives CDR1 SGHAT, CDR2 FQNNGV. After removal of 8 bases from V and 1 base from J, the junction contained 7 bases not matched to a gene. The CDR3 sequence: CASLPGGRNTEAFF. CDR3 nucleotides: TGTGCCAGCCTACCAGGGGGAAGGAACACTGAAGCTTTCTTT.

This rearrangement joins TRBV7-2 to TRBJ2-7, with 7 nucleotides matching TRBD1. V shed 5 bases and J 4 bases; nucleotides not matched to a gene: 8. The CDR3 is made up of 14 amino acids. Germline CDR1 SGHTA, CDR2 FQGNSA. The CDR3 spells CASSARGLSYEQYF. In DNA form, the CDR3 reads TGTGCCAGCAGCGCAAGGGGGCTCTCTTACGAGCAGTACTTC.

V gene TRBV5-1 combines with J gene TRBJ2-5, with D unresolved. From germline, CDR1 is SGHRS and CDR2 YFSETQ. Trimming removed 1 base at V and 7 bases at J, with 11 bases between. The CDR3 runs to 13 residues. CDR3 bases: TGCGCCAGCAGCTTGAATATTGCGGCGACCCAGTACTTC. It codes for CASSLNIAATQYF.

J is TRBJ1-1 and V is TRBV18, with 7 bases identical to TRBD1. V shed 6 bases and J 1 base; nucleotides not matched to a gene: 8. There are 15 residues in the CDR3. Germline lookup yields CDR1 KGHSH and CDR2 LQKENI. The CDR3 nucleotides are TGTGCCAGCTCTCCCATCCGGGACAGGAACACTGAAGCTTTCTTT. Encoded protein: CASSPIRDRNTEAFF.

This sequence joins TRBV6-6 and TRBJ2-3; TRBD1 is a possible D gene (5 bases). The CDR3 covers 15 residues. V lost 4 bases to trimming and J lost 0 bases, with 11 bases between them. Germline lookup yields CDR1 MNHNY and CDR2 SVGAGI (reference sequence). The CDR3 loop reads CASSWGTSSTDTQYF. CDR3 bases: TGTGCCAGCAGTTGGGGCACTTCTAGCACAGATACGCAGTATTTT.

This clone has more than one count but fewer than ten. This chain connects TRBV5-1 to TRBJ1-4; weak D call: TRBD1 (5 bases). Germline V lookup: CDR1 SGHRS, CDR2 YFSETQ. The length of the CDR3 is 18 residues. Trimming took off 4 bases at V and 0 bases at J, with 19 bases between the two ends. CDR3 bases: TGCGCCAGCAGCGCGGGACCGGGCGCTCCTTCAACTAATGAAAAACTGTTTTTT. Translation: CASSAGPGAPSTNEKLFF.

The rearrangement joins TRBV7-2 to TRBJ2-1; 7 bases are a match to TRBD2. Germline loops: CDR1 SGHTA, CDR2 FQGNSA. Losses at the gene ends were 2 bases for V and 4 bases for J; bases not matched to a gene: 5. This CDR3 has 15 amino acids. The CDR3 DNA reads TGTGCCAGCAGCTTAAGTCTAGCGGAATACAATGAGCAGTTCTTC. This sequence encodes CASSLSLAEYNEQFF. The whole variable domain, remainder taken from reference TRBV7-2 and TRBJ2-1, is GAGVSQSPSNKVTEKGKDVELRCDPISGHTALYWYRQSLGQGLEFLIYFQGNSAPDKSGLPSDRFSAERTGGSVSTLTIQRTQQEDSAVYLCASSLSLAEYNEQFFGPGTRLTVL.

This clone came up a few times. J is TRBJ2-4 and V is TRBV28, with 7 bases that match TRBD1. V dropped 2 bases and J dropped 0; count of bases not matched to a gene: 4. Per the germline V gene, CDR1 is MDHEN and CDR2 is SYDVKM. This CDR3 contains 16 residues. CDR3 loop: CASSLRTGLAKNIQYF. DNA of the CDR3: TGTGCCAGCAGTTTAAGGACAGGTCTAGCCAAAAACATTCAGTACTTC.

The V gene is TRBV5-4, the J gene TRBJ2-5; D not certain. Near its end, the DNA agrees better with TRBJ2-7, so the J call may be wrong. CDR1 and CDR2 (germline): SGHNT, YYREEE (reference sequence). The CDR3 sequence is 14 residues long. The CDR3 nucleotides read TGTGCCAGCAGCTTAAAAGCGATCTCCTACGAGCAGTACTTC. It codes for CASSLKAISYEQYF.

This sequence joins TRBV19 and TRBJ1-2; 7 bases line up with TRBD1. Germline V gene lookup returns CDR1 LNHDA and CDR2 SQIVND (reference sequence). With 7 bases clipped from V and 8 bases from J, the junction kept 10 bases outside the gene matches. This CDR3 comprises 13 residues. CDR3 loop: CASNPQGLGGYTF. Here the CDR3 DNA reads TGTGCCAGTAACCCACAGGGGCTAGGCGGCTACACCTTC.

The rearrangement uses TRBV9 and TRBJ1-3, with a weak D call TRBD1 (6 bases). The CDR3 is made up of 14 amino acids. With 4 bases removed from V and 4 bases from J, the gap between germline ends came to 12 bases. The germline gives CDR1 SGDLS, CDR2 YYNGEE. CDR3 in DNA: TGTGCCAGCAGCACAGAGGGGGACGGAAACACCATATATTTT. Its protein product is CASSTEGDGNTIYF.

The chain is built from TRBV7-7 and TRBJ2-2; 7 nucleotides align to TRBD1. Per germline, CDR1 SSHAT and CDR2 FNYEAQ (reference sequence). There are 14 residues in the CDR3. With 4 bases clipped from V and 7 bases from J, the junction kept 6 bases outside the gene matches. CDR3 nucleotide sequence: TGTGCCAGCAGCTCGGCGACAGGGAACGGGGAGCTGTTTTTT. Its translation is CASSSATGNGELFF.